This is a list of T cell receptor beta chains from one sample in a study of shared clonotypes between healthy human individuals. TCRdb's copy holds only in-frame clones and misses some; the assay was immunoSEQ multiplex PCR. The table has roughly 1,800,000 clones, about 94% seen once; the top ten hold approximately 1.2%. Material for sequencing was naive CD8+ T cells sorted from blood. The receptors originated from a young man in good health. Both conserved end residues are part of each CDR3. A D gene is named only where the DNA matches it firmly. Rows may omit the clone size; those that give it use once, few, many or a size class.

abundance: .; j_gene: TRBJ1-1; v_gene: TRBV5-4; d_gene: .; CDR3aa: CASSLGGSTEAFF; CDR3nt: TGTGCCAGCAGCTTGGGCGGGAGCACTGAAGCTTTCTTT
abundance: .; j_gene: TRBJ2-3; v_gene: TRBV10-3; d_gene: TRBD2; CDR3aa: CAIGLAGGAWDTQYF; CDR3nt: TGTGCCATCGGTCTAGCGGGGGGGGCTTGGGATACGCAGTATTTT
abundance: .; j_gene: TRBJ2-7; v_gene: TRBV5-6; d_gene: .; CDR3aa: CASSLGGAAGEQYF; CDR3nt: TGTGCCAGCAGCTTGGGAGGGGCGGCCGGCGAGCAGTACTTC
abundance: .; j_gene: TRBJ2-7; v_gene: TRBV4-1; d_gene: .; CDR3aa: CASSPDSYEQYF; CDR3nt: TGCGCCAGCAGTCCCGACAGCTACGAGCAGTACTTC
abundance: .; j_gene: TRBJ1-6; v_gene: TRBV6-5; d_gene: .; CDR3aa: CASSYGGISYNSPLHF; CDR3nt: TGTGCCAGCAGTTACGGAGGGATCTCCTATAATTCACCCCTCCACTTT
abundance: .; j_gene: TRBJ2-5; v_gene: TRBV7-9; d_gene: .; CDR3aa: CASSLVRGLQETQYF; CDR3nt: TGTGCCAGCAGCTTAGTACGGGGTCTCCAAGAGACCCAGTACTTC
abundance: .; j_gene: TRBJ2-2; v_gene: TRBV2; d_gene: .; CDR3aa: CASLGETLLFGELFF; CDR3nt: TGTGCCTCCCTCGGGGAGACGCTCTTATTCGGGGAGCTGTTTTTT
abundance: .; j_gene: TRBJ2-5; v_gene: TRBV5-1; d_gene: .; CDR3aa: CASSFSQMEETQYF; CDR3nt: TGCGCCAGCAGCTTTTCGCAGATGGAAGAGACCCAGTACTTC
abundance: .; j_gene: TRBJ1-2; v_gene: TRBV2; d_gene: .; CDR3aa: CASSPPDGYTF; CDR3nt: TGTGCCAGCAGCCCACCTGATGGCTACACCTTC
abundance: .; j_gene: TRBJ1-2; v_gene: TRBV2; d_gene: TRBD1; CDR3aa: CASRAGTDVNYGYTF; CDR3nt: TGTGCCAGCAGAGCCGGGACAGACGTTAACTATGGCTACACCTTC
abundance: .; j_gene: TRBJ2-3; v_gene: TRBV5-6; d_gene: TRBD1; CDR3aa: CASSSFDRAFTDTQYF; CDR3nt: TGTGCCAGCAGCTCCTTTGACAGGGCCTTCACAGATACGCAGTATTTT
abundance: .; j_gene: TRBJ2-1; v_gene: TRBV4-1; d_gene: .; CDR3aa: CASSQETIGGYYNEQFF; CDR3nt: TGCGCCAGCAGCCAAGAGACTATCGGGGGCTACTACAATGAGCAGTTCTTC
abundance: once; j_gene: TRBJ1-1; v_gene: TRBV9; d_gene: .; CDR3aa: CASSEDRVTEAFF; CDR3nt: TGTGCCAGCAGCGAGGATCGGGTGACTGAAGCTTTCTTT
abundance: once; j_gene: TRBJ1-1; v_gene: TRBV4-3; d_gene: .; CDR3aa: CASSLTVNTEAFF; CDR3nt: TGCGCCAGCAGCCTCACAGTGAACACTGAAGCTTTCTTT
abundance: .; j_gene: TRBJ2-7; v_gene: TRBV5-6; d_gene: TRBD2; CDR3aa: CASGRGRASGTTPAYEQYF; CDR3nt: TGTGCCAGCGGTCGGGGGAGGGCTAGCGGGACCACACCCGCCTACGAGCAGTACTTC
abundance: .; j_gene: TRBJ2-1; v_gene: TRBV7-9; d_gene: .; CDR3aa: CASSPVSGTRHNEQFF; CDR3nt: TGTGCCAGCAGCCCCGTGAGCGGGACACGTCACAATGAGCAGTTCTTC
abundance: once; j_gene: TRBJ2-1; v_gene: TRBV28; d_gene: TRBD2; CDR3aa: CASSLWSSGRRNEQFF; CDR3nt: TGTGCCAGCAGTTTGTGGTCTAGCGGGAGGAGGAATGAGCAGTTCTTC
abundance: .; j_gene: TRBJ1-2; v_gene: TRBV6-1; d_gene: TRBD1; CDR3aa: CASSEGTGLSF; CDR3nt: TGTGCCAGCAGTGAGGGGACAGGGTTATCCTTC
abundance: once; j_gene: TRBJ2-1; v_gene: TRBV10-1; d_gene: .; CDR3aa: CASSESTGRNEQFF; CDR3nt: TGCGCCAGCAGTGAGTCGACGGGGCGGAATGAGCAGTTCTTC
abundance: .; j_gene: TRBJ2-7; v_gene: TRBV6-1; d_gene: TRBD1; CDR3aa: CASRTGTGPAYEQYF; CDR3nt: TGTGCCAGCAGGACCGGGACAGGGCCCGCCTACGAGCAGTACTTC
abundance: .; j_gene: TRBJ2-1; v_gene: TRBV7-6; d_gene: TRBD2; CDR3aa: CASSLRLAGGRNEQFF; CDR3nt: TGTGCCAGCAGCTTACGACTAGCGGGGGGGCGGAATGAGCAGTTCTTC
abundance: .; j_gene: TRBJ1-1; v_gene: TRBV6-1; d_gene: .; CDR3aa: CASSEWVGANTEAFF; CDR3nt: TGTGCCAGCAGTGAATGGGTGGGTGCGAACACTGAAGCTTTCTTT
abundance: few; j_gene: TRBJ1-2; v_gene: TRBV10-3; d_gene: .; CDR3aa: CAIRSEEDYGYTF; CDR3nt: TGTGCCATCAGGTCTGAAGAGGACTATGGCTACACCTTC
abundance: .; j_gene: TRBJ1-2; v_gene: TRBV5-4; d_gene: .; CDR3aa: CASGTDTNYGYTF; CDR3nt: TGTGCCTCCGGGACGGACACTAACTATGGCTACACCTTC
abundance: .; j_gene: TRBJ1-1; v_gene: TRBV2; d_gene: TRBD1; CDR3aa: CASSEAGTGAYEAFF; CDR3nt: TGTGCCAGCAGTGAAGCGGGGACAGGGGCATATGAAGCTTTCTTT
abundance: .; j_gene: TRBJ1-2; v_gene: TRBV9; d_gene: .; CDR3aa: CASSGDSYGYTF; CDR3nt: TGTGCCAGCAGCGGGGATTCTTATGGCTACACCTTC
abundance: .; j_gene: TRBJ2-1; v_gene: TRBV27; d_gene: .; CDR3aa: CASSYGGSVSYNEQFF; CDR3nt: TGTGCCAGCAGTTACGGCGGGTCTGTTTCCTACAATGAGCAGTTCTTC
abundance: .; j_gene: TRBJ2-7; v_gene: TRBV5-1; d_gene: .; CDR3aa: CASSLGDRSSYEQYF; CDR3nt: TGCGCCAGCAGCTTGGGGGACCGGAGCTCCTACGAGCAGTACTTC
abundance: once; j_gene: TRBJ2-2; v_gene: TRBV9; d_gene: TRBD1; CDR3aa: CASSPRTGEANTGELFF; CDR3nt: TGTGCCAGCAGCCCCCGGACAGGGGAGGCGAACACCGGGGAGCTGTTTTTT
abundance: .; j_gene: TRBJ2-3; v_gene: TRBV30; d_gene: TRBD2; CDR3aa: CAWSISGGTDTQYF; CDR3nt: TGTGCCTGGAGCATTAGCGGGGGGACAGATACGCAGTATTTT
abundance: once; j_gene: TRBJ2-7; v_gene: TRBV5-5; d_gene: .; CDR3aa: CASSLGDYEQYF; CDR3nt: TGTGCCAGCAGCTTGGGGGACTACGAGCAGTACTTC
abundance: .; j_gene: TRBJ2-7; v_gene: TRBV5-1; d_gene: .; CDR3aa: CASSPLVTVGRGNYEQYF; CDR3nt: TGCGCCAGCAGCCCGTTAGTAACAGTAGGTCGGGGGAACTACGAGCAGTACTTC
abundance: .; j_gene: TRBJ1-5; v_gene: TRBV2; d_gene: .; CDR3aa: CASSDDQPQHF; CDR3nt: TGTGCCAGCAGTGATGATCAGCCCCAGCATTTT
abundance: .; j_gene: TRBJ2-1; v_gene: TRBV7-9; d_gene: TRBD2; CDR3aa: CASSSAREGPYNEQFF; CDR3nt: TGTGCCAGCAGCAGCGCGCGGGAGGGACCCTACAATGAGCAGTTCTTC
abundance: .; j_gene: TRBJ2-1; v_gene: TRBV7-9; d_gene: TRBD2; CDR3aa: CASSLNRGGGENEQFF; CDR3nt: TGTGCCAGCAGCCTAAACCGGGGGGGAGGTGAGAATGAGCAGTTCTTC
abundance: .; j_gene: TRBJ2-5; v_gene: TRBV2; d_gene: .; CDR3aa: CASIERGREETQYF; CDR3nt: TGTGCCAGCATCGAAAGGGGCAGGGAAGAGACCCAGTACTTC
abundance: .; j_gene: TRBJ2-7; v_gene: TRBV2; d_gene: .; CDR3aa: CASIGQADYEQYF; CDR3nt: TGTGCCAGCATAGGGCAGGCGGACTACGAGCAGTACTTC
abundance: .; j_gene: TRBJ1-1; v_gene: TRBV19; d_gene: .; CDR3aa: CASRIDRFANTEAFF; CDR3nt: TGTGCCAGTAGAATCGACAGGTTCGCGAACACTGAAGCTTTCTTT
abundance: .; j_gene: TRBJ2-7; v_gene: TRBV5-1; d_gene: .; CDR3aa: CASSYHRENSYEQYF; CDR3nt: TGCGCCAGCAGCTACCACCGGGAAAACTCCTACGAGCAGTACTTC
abundance: .; j_gene: TRBJ2-7; v_gene: TRBV19; d_gene: .; CDR3aa: CASSIVGTGLVEQYF; CDR3nt: TGTGCCAGTAGTATTGTTGGGACCGGCCTAGTCGAGCAGTACTTC